This TCR beta chain was sequenced for a study of T cell responses to AZD1222 COVID-19 vaccine. Worth noting for this clone: Its antigen is not known.

Whole-study results and caveats: CD4 TCRs associated with vaccination spanned spike, dominating at 160-218 and 743-854.

Data came from immunoSEQ multiplex PCR; TCRdb stores just in-frame clones and leaves some out. The table lists some 130,000 clones, 90% of them singletons. V was pared by 5 bases and J by 0 bases, with 12 bases between. The germline gives CDR1 SGDLS, CDR2 YYNGEE. The length of the CDR3 is 14 residues. This clonotype originated in an adult in good health. The sequencing used peripheral blood, collected on day 0 of AZD1222 vaccination. The V gene is TRBV9, the J gene TRBJ2-7; a weak D match, TRBD1 (5 bases). Here the CDR3 reads CASSSQGPSYEQYF. CDR3 in DNA: TGTGCCAGCAGTTCCCAGGGCCCCTCCTACGAGCAGTACTTC.